These 2 T cell receptor beta chains were sequenced from one sample in a study of blood T cell repertoires in COVID-19. Sequencing used immunoSEQ multiplex PCR; TCRdb keeps in-frame clones, though not all of them. The sample holds 120,000 to 150,000 clones, around three quarters seen once. Source material: peripheral blood. The receptor set was obtained from a man between 60 and 70 years old with acute or convalescent COVID-19.

V gene TRBV9 combines with J gene TRBJ2-7, with 7 bases that match TRBD2. V dropped 0 bases and J dropped 7; count of bases not matched to a gene: 10. This CDR3 contains 15 residues. Per the germline V gene, CDR1 is SGDLS and CDR2 is YYNGEE. As DNA, the CDR3 is TGTGCCAGCAGCGTAGGGGAGGGAGGATTAGAAGAGCAGTACTTC. Translating gives CASSVGEGGLEEQYF.

This clone was counted only a few times. The chain is built from TRBV2 and TRBJ1-4; a weak D match, TRBD1 (6 bases). The CDR3 runs to 15 residues. CDR1 and CDR2 from the germline V gene are SNHLY and FYNNEI. Deletions cut 6 bases from V and 7 bases from J, with 18 bases between. This chain's CDR3 is CASSPGQLLSEKLFF. The CDR3 DNA follows: TGTGCCAGCAGCCCAGGACAGCTTCTCAGTGAAAAACTGTTTTTT.